These 12 T cell receptor beta chains came from one sample sequenced in a study of Graves' ophthalmopathy and Graves' hyperthyroidism. The sequenced template was RNA, covering the TCR beta CDR3 region. Investigators did first-round RT-PCR with HTBI primers, then second-round multiplex PCR. TCRdb passed the multiplex PCR reads through MiXCR, listing each CDR3 protein once. The table has about 1.2 million distinct CDR3 sequences, 36% seen once. Sequencing input: peripheral blood or thyroid tissue (not recorded which). The receptors here all came from an adult man with Graves' hyperthyroidism.

This clonotype was observed many times. The genes are TRBV9 and TRBJ2-5; D may be TRBD2 (6 bases). The CDR3 runs to 15 residues. Trimming shortened V by 4 bases and J by 2 bases, and 15 bases separated the two germline ends. The germline CDR1 and CDR2 sequences are SGDLS and YYNGEE. The CDR3 DNA follows: TGTGCCAGCAGCCCCTTTGGCGGGGCACAAGAGACCCAGTACTTC. It encodes CASSPFGGAQETQYF.

A word on this clonotype: No conserved phenylalanine or tryptophan ends this CDR3, so it is likely a read error. The chain recombines TRBV15 with TRBJ2-7; D remains ambiguous. This CDR3 has 16 amino acids. V lost 0 bases, J lost 2 bases, and 14 bases lay in between. In germline, CDR1 is LNHNV, CDR2 YYDKDF (reference sequence). CDR3 nucleotides: TGTGCCACCAGCAGAGATTCCTTGACCGAGACCTACGAGCAGTACCTC. Translated, it gives CATSRDSLTETYEQYL.

This clonotype occurred many times. Germline and junction disagree at one end, which may indicate a read error. This chain links TRBV10-3 with TRBJ2-7; D might be TRBD2 (5 bases). The length of the CDR3 is 16 residues. Germline lookup yields CDR1 ENHRY and CDR2 SYGVKD. Here the CDR3 reads CAIRESSGMGSYEQYF. The CDR3 nucleotides read TGTGCCATCAGAGAGTCGTCCGGGATGGGGTCCTACGAGCAGTACTTC.

The V gene is TRBV10-3, the J gene TRBJ1-3; D is unresolved. The CDR3 is 13 residues long. V gave up 10 bases and J gave up 0 bases, with 10 bases separating them. Germline V lookup: CDR1 ENHRY, CDR2 SYGVKD. CDR3 nucleotide sequence: TGTGCCAGCAGGCGCGGCTCTGGAAACACCATATATTTT. This encodes CASRRGSGNTIYF.

This clonotype was seen repeatedly, ten times or more. This chain links TRBV20-1 with TRBJ1-5, with 9 bases lining up with TRBD1. This CDR3 spans 17 amino acids. Germline-derived CDR1 and CDR2 are DFQATT and SNEGSKA (reference sequence). Trimming cost V 1 base and J 1 base; bases outside gene matches: 8. CDR3 protein: CSARADRGRRSNQPQHF. In DNA, the CDR3 is TGCAGTGCTAGAGCGGACAGGGGTCGCAGAAGCAATCAGCCCCAGCATTTT.

The rearrangement uses TRBV10-3 and TRBJ1-3; TRBD1 might be the D (5 bases). The CDR3 runs 15 residues. The germline V gene encodes CDR1 ENHRY and CDR2 SYGVKD. Trimming shortened V by 3 bases and J by 0 bases, and 9 bases separated the two germline ends. CDR3 loop: CAISDEDSSGNTIYF. For the CDR3, the DNA is TGTGCCATCAGTGATGAAGACAGCTCTGGAAACACCATATATTTT.

The chain carries TRBV5-1 and TRBJ2-2, with unresolved D. V shed 7 bases and J shed 0 bases, with 10 bases lying between them. The CDR3 is 14 amino acids. Germline CDR1 and CDR2: SGHRS and YFSETQ. In nucleotides, the CDR3 is TGCGCCAGCGGGCAGGTTACGAACACCGGGGAGCTGTTTTTT. This encodes CASGQVTNTGELFF. The whole variable domain, remainder taken from reference TRBV5-1 and TRBJ2-2, is KAGVTQTPRYLIKTRGQQVTLSCSPISGHRSVSWYQQTPGQGLQFLFEYFSETQRNKGNFPGRFSGRQFSNSRSEMNVSTLELGDSALYLCASGQVTNTGELFFGEGSRLTVL.

This clonotype was observed many times. The gene calls are TRBV7-8 and TRBJ2-7; D is uncertain. There are 16 residues in the CDR3. Trimming removed 4 bases at V and 4 bases at J, with 20 bases between. The germline CDR1 and CDR2 sequences are SGHVS and FQNEAQ. The CDR3 DNA sequence: TGTGCCAGCAGCTGGCCTGGGTTCGGGCAGTCGTACGAGCAGTACTTC. It codes for CASSWPGFGQSYEQYF.

This sequence joins TRBV25-1 and TRBJ2-5, with a tentative D call TRBD1 (6 bases). With 6 bases removed from V and 4 bases from J, the gap between germline ends came to 18 bases. This CDR3 has 15 amino acids. Germline-derived CDR1 and CDR2 are MGHDK and SYGVNS. DNA for the CDR3: TGTGCCAGCAGCCAAGGACAGATTCTCGGAGAGACCCAGTACTTC. This sequence encodes CASSQGQILGETQYF.

This clonotype was found a few times. The gene calls are TRBV2 and TRBJ2-5; D remains ambiguous. V was shortened by 4 bases and J by 1 base, with 10 bases between the two germline ends. Germline V gene lookup returns CDR1 SNHLY and CDR2 FYNNEI. The CDR3 is 14 residues long. CDR3 protein: CASSARVGQETQYF. CDR3 coding DNA: TGTGCCAGCAGTGCTAGGGTTGGCCAAGAGACCCAGTACTTC. Filled out from reference TRBV2 and TRBJ2-5, the complete variable domain reads EPEVTQTPSHQVTQMGQEVILRCVPISNHLYFYWYRQILGQKVEFLVSFYNNEISEKSEIFDDQFSVERPDGSNFTLKIRSTKLEDSAMYFCASSARVGQETQYFGPGTRLLVL.

V usage is TRBV5-6 and J usage is TRBJ1-2; unclear D gene. The germline V gene has CDR1 SGHDT and CDR2 YYEEEE. The CDR3 spans 16 residues. The V end lost 0 bases, the J end lost 2 bases, and 14 bases lay between the germline ends. The CDR3 DNA is TGTGCCAGCAGCTTGGGGGTTCTTCGGGGAAACTATGGCTACACCTTC. Translated, it gives CASSLGVLRGNYGYTF. Looking up the rest from reference TRBV5-6 and TRBJ1-2 gives the full variable domain: DAGVTQSPTHLIKTRGQQVTLRCSPKSGHDTVSWYQQALGQGPQFIFQYYEEEERQRGNFPDRFSGHQFPNYSSELNVNALLLGDSALYLCASSLGVLRGNYGYTFGSGTRLTVV.

The V call is TRBV5-1, the J call TRBJ2-2; perhaps TRBD1 as D (6 bases). Trimming shortened V by 3 bases and J by 7 bases, and 16 bases separated the two germline ends. The CDR3 is 15 residues long. The germline CDR1 and CDR2 sequences are SGHRS and YFSETQ. This CDR3 reads CASSSGLRGNGELFF. CDR3 nucleotides: TGCGCCAGCAGCTCGGGCCTCAGGGGTAACGGGGAGCTGTTTTTT.